A selection of T cell receptor beta chains follows, all from one sample in a study of post-analysis software for immune sequencing data. TCRdb reprocessed the PCR reads via MiXCR and lists one record per CDR3 protein. The sample gives more than 450,000 distinct CDR3 sequences, 44% of which show up once; more than 1.5% is in the top ten. Sequencing was performed on blood. The receptors originated from a girl aged 10-17 years with multiple sclerosis. Both conserved end residues are part of each CDR3. A D gene is named only where the DNA matches it firmly. Clone size is given for some rows only: seen once, a few or many times, or a class if the clone is expanded.

clone_size	d_call	v_call	j_call	cdr3_aa	cdr3_nt
NA	NA	TRBV5-1	TRBJ2-6	CASSLEPQGTGANVLTF	TGCGCCAGCAGCTTAGAGCCCCAGGGGACGGGGGCCAACGTCCTGACTTTC
NA	TRBD1	TRBV5-1	TRBJ2-1	CASRSGTGLIFEQFF	TGCGCCAGCAGGTCCGGGACAGGGCTGATCTTTGAGCAGTTCTTC
NA	NA	TRBV4-1	TRBJ1-5	CASSPSGQLIYNQPQHF	TGCGCCAGCAGCCCCTCGGGGCAGCTTATCTATAATCAGCCCCAGCATTTT
NA	NA	TRBV12-3/TRBV12-4	TRBJ2-3	CASSLMGADAQYF	TGTGCCAGCAGCTTGATGGGCGCAGATGCGCAGTATTTT
few	NA	TRBV21-1	TRBJ2-5	CASTTSAQETQYF	TGTGCCAGCACCACTAGCGCTCAAGAGACCCAGTACTTC
NA	TRBD1	TRBV29-1	TRBJ2-7	CSVSQGSDEQYF	TGCAGCGTTTCACAGGGGAGTGACGAGCAGTACTTC
few	NA	TRBV29-1	TRBJ2-1	CSQLGTSNEQFF	TGCAGCCAACTCGGGACCTCCAATGAGCAGTTCTTC
NA	NA	TRBV24-1	TRBJ2-5	CATSDSRQARETQYF	TGTGCCACCAGTGATTCCCGACAGGCACGAGAGACCCAGTACTTC
NA	NA	TRBV7-9	TRBJ1-4	CASSPGPFNEKLFF	TGTGCCAGCAGCCCCGGACCGTTCAATGAAAAACTGTTTTTT
few	TRBD2	TRBV6-5	TRBJ2-7	CASSYSGGGGGTSGSYEQYF	TGTGCCAGCAGTTACTCGGGTGGTGGGGGCGGGACTAGCGGCTCCTACGAGCAGTACTTC
NA	NA	TRBV12-3/TRBV12-4	TRBJ2-3	CASSFNTRPDTQYF	TGTGCCAGCAGTTTTAACACGCGCCCAGATACGCAGTATTTT
NA	TRBD1	TRBV27	TRBJ1-2	CASSLSSTGRGRYGYTF	TGTGCCAGCAGTTTATCGTCGACAGGGAGGGGGCGTTATGGCTACACCTTC
NA	NA	TRBV3-1	TRBJ1-1	CASSQGPQGNTEAFF	TGTGCCAGCAGCCAAGGACCCCAGGGGAACACTGAAGCTTTCTTT
NA	NA	TRBV7-2	TRBJ1-3	CASSPFRGSGNTIYF	TGTGCCAGCAGCCCATTCAGGGGATCTGGAAACACCATATATTTT
NA	NA	TRBV4-1	TRBJ2-7	CASSQDPGSSYEQYF	TGCGCCAGCAGCCAAGATCCAGGGAGCTCCTACGAGCAGTACTTC
NA	TRBD1	TRBV24-1	TRBJ2-5	CATSDFGTGGEETRYF	TGTGCCACCAGTGATTTTGGGACAGGGGGCGAAGAGACCCGGTACTTC
NA	NA	TRBV12-3/TRBV12-4	TRBJ2-3	CASSPSPFTDTQYF	TGTGCCAGCAGCCCTAGCCCCTTCACAGATACGCAGTATTTT
NA	NA	TRBV20-1	TRBJ2-3	CSATPADTQYF	TGCAGTGCTACCCCAGCAGATACGCAGTATTTT
few	NA	TRBV10-3	TRBJ2-6	CAISDRGKRGANVLTF	TGTGCCATCAGTGATAGGGGAAAGAGGGGGGCCAACGTCCTGACTTTC
few	NA	TRBV5-1	TRBJ1-6	CASSPSRPNPYNSPLHF	TGCGCCAGCAGCCCTTCGCGTCCGAACCCCTATAATTCACCCCTCCACTTT
once	TRBD2	TRBV12-3/TRBV12-4	TRBJ2-3	CASSIRTSGTDTQYF	TGTGCCAGCAGTATAAGGACTAGCGGCACAGATACGCAGTATTTT
NA	NA	TRBV25-1	TRBJ2-7	CASSEGTDLYEQYF	TGTGCCAGCAGTGAAGGGACTGATCTCTACGAGCAGTACTTC
NA	NA	TRBV9	TRBJ1-2	CASSPPRALANYGYTF	TGTGCCAGCAGCCCTCCGAGGGCCCTGGCTAACTATGGCTACACCTTC
NA	NA	TRBV6-1	TRBJ1-2	CASSESKLGYGYTF	TGTGCCAGCAGTGAATCCAAACTGGGCTATGGCTACACCTTC
few	TRBD2	TRBV12-3/TRBV12-4	TRBJ2-4	CASSWGLAGPEREQYF	TGTGCCAGCAGTTGGGGTTTAGCGGGACCAGAAAGGGAGCAGTACTTC
few	NA	TRBV6-5	TRBJ1-6	CASSYSGSWGSPLHF	TGTGCCAGCAGTTACTCGGGGTCATGGGGATCACCCCTCCACTTT
NA	NA	TRBV13	TRBJ2-6	CASSHPGRANVLTF	TGTGCCAGCAGCCATCCCGGAAGAGCCAACGTCCTGACTTTC
NA	NA	TRBV12-3/TRBV12-4	TRBJ2-1	CASSEGRDYNEQFF	TGTGCCAGCAGTGAGGGCAGGGACTACAATGAGCAGTTCTTC
few	NA	TRBV6-5	TRBJ1-2	CASSYGWEAANYGYTF	TGTGCCAGCAGTTACGGTTGGGAAGCCGCTAACTATGGCTACACCTTC
NA	TRBD1	TRBV29-1	TRBJ2-5	CSVDRVQETQYF	TGCAGCGTGGACAGGGTCCAAGAGACCCAGTACTTC
few	TRBD1	TRBV24-1	TRBJ2-1	CATSDSARTGVNEQFF	TGTGCCACCAGTGATTCCGCCAGGACAGGGGTGAATGAGCAGTTCTTC
few	NA	TRBV11-2	TRBJ1-4	CASSLGRDANEKLFF	TGTGCCAGCAGCTTAGGGAGGGATGCTAATGAAAAACTGTTTTTT
few	NA	TRBV28	TRBJ2-4	CASSPRGGGENIQYF	TGTGCCAGCAGTCCAAGGGGAGGAGGAGAAAACATTCAGTACTTC
NA	NA	TRBV7-6	TRBJ2-7	CASVGGTIDEQYF	TGTGCCAGCGTGGGGGGAACGATAGACGAGCAGTACTTC
few	TRBD2	TRBV19	TRBJ2-3	CASSMRFREGDTQYF	TGTGCCAGTAGTATGAGATTCAGGGAGGGAGATACGCAGTATTTT
NA	TRBD2	TRBV20-1	TRBJ2-1	CSALDTVAGSNEQFF	TGCAGTGCCCTAGACACCGTAGCGGGCAGCAATGAGCAGTTCTTC
NA	TRBD1	TRBV5-1	TRBJ1-2	CASSLLRTGAYGYTF	TGCGCCAGCAGCTTGCTTAGGACAGGAGCCTATGGCTACACCTTC
NA	NA	TRBV10-3	TRBJ2-7	CAISEFGQSFSYEQYF	TGTGCCATCAGTGAATTCGGACAGAGCTTCTCCTACGAGCAGTACTTC
once	TRBD2	TRBV29-1	TRBJ2-3	CNVEDPGRETSTDTQYF	TGCAACGTTGAAGATCCAGGGCGGGAGACTAGCACAGATACGCAGTATTTT
NA	NA	TRBV27	TRBJ1-2	CASRQALGYGYTF	TGTGCCAGCCGACAAGCCCTAGGCTATGGCTACACCTTC
NA	TRBD1	TRBV12-3/TRBV12-4	TRBJ2-5	CASSSGTGTHQETQYF	TGTGCCAGCAGTTCCGGGACAGGGACTCACCAAGAGACCCAGTACTTC